What follows are 15 T cell receptor beta chains derived from one specimen sequenced in a study of CD8 T cells in ankylosing spondylitis. Whole-study results and caveats: Several highly homologous variants formed a TCR beta motif that appeared characteristic of ankylosing spondylitis blood.

Their specific antigens are unknown. Each CDR3 protein gets one entry after TCRdb re-called the 5' RACE reads with MiXCR. The table has 750,000 to 850,000 distinct CDR3 sequences, roughly 12% seen once. The specimen sequenced was blood, either unsorted or a sorted T cell fraction (not recorded which). Receptors were obtained from a male donor with ankylosing spondylitis.

The chain combines TRBV6-2 or TRBV6-3 with TRBJ2-7; 8 bases line up with TRBD2. CDR1 and CDR2 (germline): MNHEY, SVGEGT. The CDR3 length is 15 residues. V shed 2 bases and J 2 bases; nucleotides not matched to a gene: 5. CDR3 amino acids: CASSYQRGSTYEQYF. The CDR3, as DNA: TGTGCCAGCAGTTACCAGCGGGGGTCAACCTACGAGCAGTACTTC.

This clonotype was counted only a few times. The chain is built from TRBV18 and TRBJ2-3, with 10 bases fitting TRBD2. CDR1 is KGHSH, CDR2 LQKENI, per germline. V lost 3 bases and J lost 4; bases outside the gene matches: 7. The CDR3 is 16 residues long. The CDR3 sequence is CASSPMLAGVSDTQYF. As DNA, the CDR3 is TGTGCCAGCTCACCGATGCTAGCGGGAGTGTCAGATACGCAGTATTTT.

The V call is TRBV6-2 or TRBV6-3, the J call TRBJ2-1; TRBD1 agrees at 7 bases. The germline CDR1 and CDR2 sequences are MNHEY and SVGEGT. This CDR3 has 17 residues. V shed 2 bases, J shed 4 bases, and the junction held 11 bases outside the gene matches. The CDR3 DNA follows: TGTGCCAGCAGTTACCCGAGGCACCAGGGGGATTACAATGAGCAGTTCTTC. Amino acids: CASSYPRHQGDYNEQFF.

This clonotype was found a few times. This chain uses TRBV5-1 with TRBJ2-4, with D perhaps matching TRBD1 (5 bases). The CDR3 sequence is 13 residues long. V lost 5 bases to trimming and J lost 8 bases, with 14 bases between them. Germline V gene lookup returns CDR1 SGHRS and CDR2 YFSETQ. Written as DNA, the CDR3 is TGCGCCAGCAGGACACAAGGGGTGGACATTCAGTACTTC. This encodes CASRTQGVDIQYF.

In its sample, this clonotype was seen a few times. The chain uses TRBV7-6 and TRBJ2-3, with 7 bases matching TRBD2. The CDR3 extends over 15 amino acids. The V and J ends lost 6 bases and 4 bases, in that order; junction bases with no gene match: 10. Germline values: CDR1 SGHVS, CDR2 FNYEAQ. The CDR3, as DNA: TGTGCCAGCAGTCCTTGGGGGGGTGCCCCAGATACGCAGTATTTT. Its translation: CASSPWGGAPDTQYF.

This clonotype was observed at least ten times. This chain uses TRBV20-1 with TRBJ1-1, with D perhaps matching TRBD1 (5 bases). Germline values: CDR1 DFQATT, CDR2 SNEGSKA (reference sequence). The V end was cut by 1 base, the J end by 2 bases, with 11 bases between. The CDR3 is 14 residues long. The CDR3 DNA sequence: TGCAGTGCTAGAGTGGGGCCGGTAAACACTGAAGCTTTCTTT. Its protein product is CSARVGPVNTEAFF.

The rearrangement uses TRBV11-2 and TRBJ2-6; a possible D gene is TRBD2 (6 bases). The CDR3 totals 17 residues. Germline V gene data show CDR1 as SGHAT and CDR2 as FQNNGV. V lost 2 bases and J lost 2, with 13 bases in between. The CDR3 region is CASSLYGGLPGANVLTF. DNA of the CDR3: TGTGCCAGCAGCTTATATGGAGGGCTCCCTGGGGCCAACGTCCTGACTTTC.

This clonotype appeared a single time. In nucleotides, the CDR3 is TGTGCCAGCTCACCACAGGTCGGAGAGACCCAGTACTTC. Its translation: CASSPQVGETQYF. This chain connects TRBV18 to TRBJ2-5; D is ambiguous. Germline CDR1 and CDR2: KGHSH and LQKENI. V was shortened by 1 base and J by 4 bases, with 7 bases between the two germline ends. The CDR3 spans 13 residues.

The chain combines TRBV28 with TRBJ1-1, with no clear D. The V and J ends lost 8 bases and 1 base respectively, with 14 bases between them. Germline assignment: CDR1 MDHEN and CDR2 SYDVKM. This CDR3 is built from 14 residues. In DNA, the CDR3 is TGTGCCAGCCCCGGGGAGGGATGGAACACTGAAGCTTTCTTT. Translation gives CASPGEGWNTEAFF.

This clonotype has more than one count but fewer than ten. The V gene is TRBV29-1, the J gene TRBJ1-2, with 8 bases matching TRBD1. This CDR3 is built from 13 residues. Germline assignment: CDR1 SQVTM and CDR2 ANQGSEA. The J segment lost 3 bases and the V segment lost 6 bases, leaving 6 bases of the junction unmatched. The CDR3 reads CSVWGQAHYGYTF. CDR3 coding DNA: TGCAGCGTGTGGGGACAGGCTCACTATGGCTACACCTTC.

There are a few counts of this clonotype. The CDR3 DNA is TGTGCCATAGGGACAGGGGGCTTGGATGAGCAGTTCTTC. It yields the protein CAIGTGGLDEQFF. The chain employs TRBV7-2 and TRBJ2-1, with TRBD1 matching over 12 bases. The germline gives CDR1 SGHTA, CDR2 FQGNSA. V lost 10 bases, J lost 8 bases, and 6 bases stayed unmatched. There are 13 residues in the CDR3. Filled out from reference TRBV7-2 and TRBJ2-1, the complete variable domain reads GAGVSQSPSNKVTEKGKDVELRCDPISGHTALYWYRQSLGQGLEFLIYFQGNSAPDKSGLPSDRFSAERTGGSVSTLTIQRTQQEDSAVYLCAIGTGGLDEQFFGPGTRLTVL.

This clonotype was counted only a few times. V and J are TRBV5-1 and TRBJ2-7; 9 bases are a match to TRBD1. Germline CDR1 and CDR2: SGHRS and YFSETQ. With V trimmed by 0 bases and J by 6 bases, 7 bases remained unmatched. The CDR3 has 15 residues. The CDR3 region is CASSLGGQGVLEQYF. CDR3 nucleotides: TGCGCCAGCAGCTTGGGGGGACAGGGTGTTCTCGAGCAGTACTTC. Together with reference TRBV5-1 and TRBJ2-7, the CDR3 gives the full variable domain: KAGVTQTPRYLIKTRGQQVTLSCSPISGHRSVSWYQQTPGQGLQFLFEYFSETQRNKGNFPGRFSGRQFSNSRSEMNVSTLELGDSALYLCASSLGGQGVLEQYFGPGTRLTVT.

The CDR3, as DNA: TGCAGTGCAACCGTCGGGACTAGCGGTCCATATTCCCCCTACAATGAGCAGTTCTTC. It specifies CSATVGTSGPYSPYNEQFF. V gene TRBV20-1 combines with J gene TRBJ2-1; the match to TRBD2 covers 11 bases. The CDR3 length is 19 residues. The V gene's germline CDR1 is DFQATT and CDR2 SNEGSKA (reference sequence). After removal of 6 bases from V and 2 bases from J, the junction contained 18 bases not matched to a gene.

The V gene is TRBV30, the J gene TRBJ2-3; D unresolved. The ends were cut back, 3 bases at V and 4 bases at J, with 8 bases in the middle. This CDR3 is built from 12 residues. Per the germline V gene, CDR1 is GTSNPN and CDR2 is SVGIG (reference sequence). CDR3 in DNA: TGTGCCTGGAGCTTCGGAGCAGATACGCAGTATTTT. Amino acid sequence: CAWSFGADTQYF.

This clonotype was detected a few times. This rearrangement joins TRBV5-1 to TRBJ1-1, with 7 bases fitting TRBD1. CDR1 is SGHRS, CDR2 YFSETQ, per germline. Trimming took 3 bases from V and 3 from J; bases not matched to a gene: 8. This CDR3 has 15 amino acids. CDR3 in amino acids: CASSSGGGSYTEAFF. The CDR3 DNA sequence: TGCGCCAGCAGCTCAGGGGGAGGGAGCTACACTGAAGCTTTCTTT.